The T cell receptor beta chain described here comes from a study of blood T cell repertoires in COVID-19. Overall study: The analysed material was cDNA or gDNA that came from T cells, B-cell-depleted T cells, or PBMCs.

The CDR3 has 14 amino acids. Germline values: CDR1 MNHEY, CDR2 SVGAGI. The V and J ends lost 6 bases and 7 bases, in that order; junction bases with no gene match: 5. Libraries were prepared by immunoSEQ multiplex PCR; TCRdb keeps only in-frame clonotypes and omits some of them. The sample has 200,000 to 250,000 clones, almost 90% seen once. V and J are TRBV6-5 and TRBJ1-6, with 8 positions matching TRBD1. Sequencing input: peripheral blood. This TCR was sampled from a man aged 18 to 29 with active or convalescent COVID-19. The chain's CDR3 is CASSRQGWNSPLHF. The DNA of the CDR3 is TGTGCCAGCAGCAGACAGGGGTGGAATTCACCCCTCCACTTT.